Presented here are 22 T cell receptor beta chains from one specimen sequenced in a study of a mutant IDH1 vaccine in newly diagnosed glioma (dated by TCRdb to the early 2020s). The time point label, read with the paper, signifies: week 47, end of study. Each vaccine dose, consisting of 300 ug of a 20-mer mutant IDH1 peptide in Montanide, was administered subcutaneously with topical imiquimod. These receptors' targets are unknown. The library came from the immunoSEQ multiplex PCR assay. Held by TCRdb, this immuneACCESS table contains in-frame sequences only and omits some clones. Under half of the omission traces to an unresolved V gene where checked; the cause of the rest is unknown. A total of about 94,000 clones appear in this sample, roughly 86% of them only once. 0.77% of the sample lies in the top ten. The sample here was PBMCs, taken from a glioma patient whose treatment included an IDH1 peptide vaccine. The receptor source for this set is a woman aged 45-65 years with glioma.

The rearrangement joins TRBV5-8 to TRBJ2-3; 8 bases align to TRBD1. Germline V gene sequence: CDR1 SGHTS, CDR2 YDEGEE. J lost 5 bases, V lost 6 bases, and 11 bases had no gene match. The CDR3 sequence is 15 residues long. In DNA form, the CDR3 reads TGTGCCAGCACCCGGAGAGGACAGGGAGGAGATACGCAGTATTTT. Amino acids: CASTRRGQGGDTQYF.

The CDR3 loop reads CSAWGRRQYF. The CDR3 DNA reads as TGCAGCGCTTGGGGGCGCAGGCAGTACTTC. The chain employs TRBV29-1 and TRBJ2-7; tentative D call: TRBD1 (6 bases). The V and J ends lost 7 bases and 9 bases respectively, with 13 bases between them. Germline loops: CDR1 SQVTM, CDR2 ANQGSEA. There are 10 residues in the CDR3.

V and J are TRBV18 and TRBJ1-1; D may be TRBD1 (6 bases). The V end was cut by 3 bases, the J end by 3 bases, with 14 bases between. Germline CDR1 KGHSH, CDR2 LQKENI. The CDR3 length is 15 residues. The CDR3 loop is CASSPSQGMYTEAFF. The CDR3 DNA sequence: TGTGCCAGCTCACCTTCACAGGGAATGTACACTGAAGCTTTCTTT.

CDR3 in DNA: TGCGCCAGCAGCCAAGATCGAAGGGAAAATGTCTACGAGCAGTACTTC. Its translation is CASSQDRRENVYEQYF. The rearrangement links TRBV4-1 to TRBJ2-7; D not resolved. Germline V gene lookup returns CDR1 MGHRA and CDR2 YSYEKL. The ends were cut back, 0 bases at V and 3 bases at J, with 15 bases in the middle. This CDR3 has 16 amino acids.

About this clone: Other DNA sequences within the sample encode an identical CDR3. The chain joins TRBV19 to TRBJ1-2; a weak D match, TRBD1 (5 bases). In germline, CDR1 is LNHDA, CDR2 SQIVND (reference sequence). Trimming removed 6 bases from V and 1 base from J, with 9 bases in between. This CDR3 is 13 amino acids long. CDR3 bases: TGTGCCAGTAGCAGGCAGGGTAACTATGGCTACACCTTC. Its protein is CASSRQGNYGYTF.

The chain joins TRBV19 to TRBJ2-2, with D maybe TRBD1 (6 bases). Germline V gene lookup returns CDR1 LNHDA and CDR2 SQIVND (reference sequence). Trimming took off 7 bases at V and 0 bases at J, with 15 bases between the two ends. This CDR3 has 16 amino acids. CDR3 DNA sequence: TGTGCCAGTACTATGAATCGACAGGCGAACACCGGGGAGCTGTTTTTT. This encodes CASTMNRQANTGELFF.

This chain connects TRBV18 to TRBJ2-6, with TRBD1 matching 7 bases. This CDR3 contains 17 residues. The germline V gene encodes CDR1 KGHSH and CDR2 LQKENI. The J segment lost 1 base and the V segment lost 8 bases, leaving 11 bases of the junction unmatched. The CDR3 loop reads CASNRGSLPSGANVLTF. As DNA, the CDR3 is TGTGCCAGCAACAGGGGAAGCCTCCCATCTGGGGCCAACGTCCTGACTTTC.

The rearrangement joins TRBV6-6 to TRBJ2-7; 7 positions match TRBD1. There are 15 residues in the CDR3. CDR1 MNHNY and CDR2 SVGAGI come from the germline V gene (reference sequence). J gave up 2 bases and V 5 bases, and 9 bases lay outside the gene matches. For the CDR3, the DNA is TGTGCCAGCAGTCCCACTAACCAGGGGGCCTACGAGCAGTACTTC. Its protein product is CASSPTNQGAYEQYF.

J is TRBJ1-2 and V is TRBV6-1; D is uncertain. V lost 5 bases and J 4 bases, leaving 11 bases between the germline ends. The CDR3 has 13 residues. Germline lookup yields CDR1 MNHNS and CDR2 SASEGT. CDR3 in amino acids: CASSSSRGYGYTF. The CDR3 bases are TGTGCCAGCAGTTCAAGCCGGGGCTATGGCTACACCTTC.

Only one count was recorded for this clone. The CDR3 protein is CASSLRQMGNEKLFF. The DNA of the CDR3 is TGCGCCAGCAGCCTCAGACAGATGGGTAATGAAAAACTGTTTTTT. This rearrangement joins TRBV4-1 to TRBJ1-4; D is possibly TRBD1 (5 bases). CDR1 and CDR2 from the germline V gene are MGHRA and YSYEKL. There are 15 residues in the CDR3. Trimming took 4 bases from V and 4 from J, leaving 13 bases between them.

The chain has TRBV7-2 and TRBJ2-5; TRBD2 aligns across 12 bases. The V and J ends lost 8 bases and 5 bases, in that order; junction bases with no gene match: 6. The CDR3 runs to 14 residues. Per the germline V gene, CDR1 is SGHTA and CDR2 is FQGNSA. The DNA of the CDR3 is TGTGCCAGCCGCCCGACTAGCGGGAGTGAGACCCAGTACTTC. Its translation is CASRPTSGSETQYF.

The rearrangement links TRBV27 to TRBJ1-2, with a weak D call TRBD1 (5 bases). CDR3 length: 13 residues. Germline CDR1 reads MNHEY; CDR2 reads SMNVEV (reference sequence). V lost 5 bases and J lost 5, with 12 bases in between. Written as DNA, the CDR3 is TGTGCCAGCAGTGCCCGGGGCCTATATGGCTACACCTTC. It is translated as CASSARGLYGYTF.

The CDR3 region has the DNA TGCAGCGTCGGGACAGGAAATTCACCCCTCCACTTT. It yields the protein CSVGTGNSPLHF. The chain combines TRBV29-1 with TRBJ1-6; 8 nucleotides agree with TRBD1. The CDR3 consists of 12 residues. J was trimmed by 7 bases and V by 6 bases; bases with no gene match: 2. Per germline, CDR1 SQVTM and CDR2 ANQGSEA.

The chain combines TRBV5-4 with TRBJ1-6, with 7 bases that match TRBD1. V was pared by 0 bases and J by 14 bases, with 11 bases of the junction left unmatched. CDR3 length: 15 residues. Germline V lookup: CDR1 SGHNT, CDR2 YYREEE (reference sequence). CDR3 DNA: TGTGCCAGCAGCTTGGGTAGACAGGGCCCTAGCGCCCTCCACTTT. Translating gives CASSLGRQGPSALHF. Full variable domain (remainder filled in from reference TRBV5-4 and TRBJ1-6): ETGVTQSPTHLIKTRGQQVTLRCSSQSGHNTVSWYQQALGQGPQFIFQYYREEENGRGNFPPRFSGLQFPNYSSELNVNALELDDSALYLCASSLGRQGPSALHFGNGTRLTVT.

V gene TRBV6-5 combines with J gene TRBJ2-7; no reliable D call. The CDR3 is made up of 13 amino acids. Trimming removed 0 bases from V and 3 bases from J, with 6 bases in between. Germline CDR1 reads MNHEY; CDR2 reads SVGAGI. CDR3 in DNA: TGTGCCAGCAGTTACTCGAGCAGCTACGAGCAGTACTTC. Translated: CASSYSSSYEQYF.

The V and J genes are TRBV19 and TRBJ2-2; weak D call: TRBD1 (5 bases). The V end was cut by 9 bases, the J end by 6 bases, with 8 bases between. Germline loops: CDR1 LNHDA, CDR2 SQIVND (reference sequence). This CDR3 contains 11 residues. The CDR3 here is CASRVAGELFF. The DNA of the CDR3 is TGTGCCAGCAGGGTTGCCGGGGAGCTGTTTTTT.

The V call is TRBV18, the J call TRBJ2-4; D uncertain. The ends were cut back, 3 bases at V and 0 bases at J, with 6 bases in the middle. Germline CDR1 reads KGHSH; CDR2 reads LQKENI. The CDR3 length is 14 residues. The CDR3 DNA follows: TGTGCCAGCTCACCTCCCCTAGCCAAAAACATTCAGTACTTC. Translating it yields CASSPPLAKNIQYF.

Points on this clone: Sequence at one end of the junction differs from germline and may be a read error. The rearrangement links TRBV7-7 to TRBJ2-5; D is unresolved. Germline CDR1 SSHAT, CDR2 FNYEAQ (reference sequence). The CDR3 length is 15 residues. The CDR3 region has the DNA TGTGCTAGCAGCTTAACTATGGAAGGTTGGGAGACCCAGTACTTC. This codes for CASSLTMEGWETQYF.

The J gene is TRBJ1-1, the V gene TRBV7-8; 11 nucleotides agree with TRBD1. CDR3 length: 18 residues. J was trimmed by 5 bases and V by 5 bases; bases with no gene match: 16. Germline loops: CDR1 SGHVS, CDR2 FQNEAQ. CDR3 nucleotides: TGTGCCAGCAGCCCAAGGGGACAGGGGGTCGAGGGAGGTACTGAAGCTTTCTTT. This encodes CASSPRGQGVEGGTEAFF.

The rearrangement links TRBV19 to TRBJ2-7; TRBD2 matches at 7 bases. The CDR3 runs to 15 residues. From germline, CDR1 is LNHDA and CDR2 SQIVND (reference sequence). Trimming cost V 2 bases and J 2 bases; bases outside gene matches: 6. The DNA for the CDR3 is TGTGCCAGTAGTATATCCGGCGGGGGTGCCTACGAGCAGTACTTC. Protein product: CASSISGGGAYEQYF.

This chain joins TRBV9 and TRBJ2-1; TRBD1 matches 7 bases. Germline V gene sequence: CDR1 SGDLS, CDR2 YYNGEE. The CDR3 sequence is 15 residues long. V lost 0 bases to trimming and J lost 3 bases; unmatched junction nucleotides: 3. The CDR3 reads CASSVGTGHYNEQFF. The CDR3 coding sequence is TGTGCCAGCAGCGTAGGGACAGGCCACTACAATGAGCAGTTCTTC.

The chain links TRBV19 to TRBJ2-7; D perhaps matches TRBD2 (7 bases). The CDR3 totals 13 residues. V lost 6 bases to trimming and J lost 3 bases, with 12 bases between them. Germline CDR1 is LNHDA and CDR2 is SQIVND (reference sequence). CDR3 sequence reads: CASSAGEGYEQYF. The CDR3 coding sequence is TGTGCCAGTAGCGCAGGGGAGGGCTACGAGCAGTACTTC.